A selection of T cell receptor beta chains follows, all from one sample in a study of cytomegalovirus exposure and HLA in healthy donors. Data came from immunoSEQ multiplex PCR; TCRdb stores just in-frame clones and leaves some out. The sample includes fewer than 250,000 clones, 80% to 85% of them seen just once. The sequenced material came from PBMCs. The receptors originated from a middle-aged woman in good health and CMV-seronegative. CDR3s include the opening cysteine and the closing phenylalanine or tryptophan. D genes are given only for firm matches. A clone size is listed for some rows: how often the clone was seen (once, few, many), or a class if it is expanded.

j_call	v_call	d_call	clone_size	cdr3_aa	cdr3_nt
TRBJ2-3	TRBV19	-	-	CASSVRAGKDTQYF	TGTGCCAGTAGTGTTCGGGCAGGGAAAGATACGCAGTATTTT
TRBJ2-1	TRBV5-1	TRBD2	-	CASRRIGLAEINEQFF	TGCGCCAGCAGACGGATTGGACTAGCGGAAATTAATGAGCAGTTCTTC
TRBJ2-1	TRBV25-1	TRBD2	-	CASSGPGGLGAFYNEQFF	TGTGCCAGCAGTGGCCCCGGGGGGTTAGGCGCCTTCTACAATGAGCAGTTCTTC
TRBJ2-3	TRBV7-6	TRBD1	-	CASSLVTGTGLTDTQYF	TGTGCCAGCAGCTTAGTGACCGGGACAGGGTTGACAGATACGCAGTATTTT
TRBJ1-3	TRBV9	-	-	CASSPRRLEEGNTIYF	TGTGCCAGCAGCCCCAGGAGGTTAGAGGAGGGAAACACCATATATTTT
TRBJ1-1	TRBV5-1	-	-	CASSLVPGAEAFF	TGCGCCAGCAGCTTGGTCCCGGGAGCTGAAGCTTTCTTT
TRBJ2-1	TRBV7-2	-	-	CASSSSLAGEEFF	TGTGCCAGCAGCTCTTCGTTAGCCGGGGAGGAATTCTTC
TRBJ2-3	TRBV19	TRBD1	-	CASRGTGRAAQYF	TGTGCCAGTAGAGGGACAGGTCGTGCGGCGCAGTATTTT
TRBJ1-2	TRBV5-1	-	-	CASSFLGAGNYGYTF	TGCGCCAGCAGCTTCTTGGGCGCAGGCAACTATGGCTACACCTTC
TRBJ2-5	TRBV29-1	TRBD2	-	CSARGGTLETQYF	TGCAGCGCTCGGGGGGGGACTTTGGAGACCCAGTACTTC
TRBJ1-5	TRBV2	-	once	CASSEVRQVQPQHF	TGTGCCAGCAGTGAAGTCCGACAGGTCCAGCCCCAGCATTTT
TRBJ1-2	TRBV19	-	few	CASSTLYTGSQGGYTF	TGTGCCAGTAGTACGCTTTACACAGGATCCCAGGGTGGCTACACCTTC
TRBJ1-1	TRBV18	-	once	CASSRSGQPREAFF	TGTGCCAGCTCCCGAAGTGGGCAGCCTCGTGAAGCTTTCTTT
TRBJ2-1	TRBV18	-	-	CASSTRGTYNEQFF	TGTGCCAGCTCAACCCGGGGGACCTACAATGAGCAGTTCTTC
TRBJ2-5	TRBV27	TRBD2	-	CASSLSRTSGYQETQYF	TGTGCCAGCAGTTTATCGAGAACTAGCGGGTACCAAGAGACCCAGTACTTC
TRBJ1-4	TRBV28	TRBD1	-	CASSLDSGGNEKLFF	TGTGCCAGCAGTTTAGACTCAGGGGGCAATGAAAAACTGTTTTTT
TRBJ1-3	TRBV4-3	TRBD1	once	CASSRQTGESSGNTIYF	TGCGCCAGCAGCCGTCAGACAGGGGAGTCCTCTGGAAACACCATATATTTT
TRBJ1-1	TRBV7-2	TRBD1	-	CASSSPTGANTEAFF	TGTGCCAGCAGCTCCCCCACAGGGGCAAACACTGAAGCTTTCTTT
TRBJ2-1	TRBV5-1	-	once	CASRGRGTGADNEQFF	TGCGCCAGCAGGGGAAGGGGAACGGGAGCGGACAATGAGCAGTTCTTC
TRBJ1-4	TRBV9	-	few	CASSVDGQLHEKLFF	TGTGCCAGCAGCGTAGATGGACAGTTACATGAAAAACTGTTTTTT
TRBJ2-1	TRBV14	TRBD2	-	CASSYGLAGGYYNEQFF	TGTGCCAGCAGTTACGGACTAGCGGGAGGGTATTACAATGAGCAGTTCTTC
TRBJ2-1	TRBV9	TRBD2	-	CASSASGTSEDEQFF	TGTGCCAGCAGCGCTTCCGGGACTAGCGAGGATGAGCAGTTCTTC
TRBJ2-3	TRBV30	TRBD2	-	CAWSGGLAGTDTQYF	TGTGCCTGGAGTGGAGGACTAGCGGGCACAGATACGCAGTATTTT
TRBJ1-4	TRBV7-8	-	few	CASSPQDRGEKLFF	TGTGCCAGCAGCCCTCAAGACCGGGGTGAAAAACTGTTTTTT
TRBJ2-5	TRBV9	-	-	CASSVVATQETQYF	TGTGCCAGCAGCGTAGTGGCGACACAAGAGACCCAGTACTTC
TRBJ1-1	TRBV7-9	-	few	CASSITGPEAFF	TGTGCCAGCAGCATTACAGGTCCAGAAGCTTTCTTT
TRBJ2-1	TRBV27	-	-	CASSLEVRNPYNEQFF	TGTGCCAGCAGTTTAGAGGTGAGAAACCCCTACAATGAGCAGTTCTTC
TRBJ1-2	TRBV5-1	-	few	CASSERPVEVGEYGYTF	TGCGCCAGCAGCGAAAGGCCAGTCGAGGTCGGCGAGTATGGCTACACCTTC
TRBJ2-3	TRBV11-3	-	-	CASSEQGPLQYF	TGTGCCAGCAGCGAACAGGGACCTCTGCAGTATTTT
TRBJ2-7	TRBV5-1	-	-	CASKDGTQSYEQYF	TGCGCCAGCAAGGACGGGACTCAATCCTACGAGCAGTACTTC
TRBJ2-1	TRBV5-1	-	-	CASSLVPGSYNEQFF	TGCGCCAGCAGCTTGGTTCCGGGAAGCTACAATGAGCAGTTCTTC
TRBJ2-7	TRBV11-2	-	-	CASSLADPYEQYF	TGTGCCAGCAGCTTAGCAGATCCCTACGAGCAGTACTTC
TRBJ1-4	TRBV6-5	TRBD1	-	CASSYRGKRSGEKLFF	TGTGCCAGCAGCTACAGGGGGAAGCGAAGTGGAGAAAAACTGTTTTTT
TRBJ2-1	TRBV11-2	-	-	CASSLDTGSRNEQFF	TGTGCCAGCAGCTTAGATACCGGGAGCAGGAATGAGCAGTTCTTC
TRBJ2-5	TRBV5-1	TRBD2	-	CASSTKLAGQETQYF	TGCGCCAGCAGCACGAAACTAGCGGGTCAAGAGACCCAGTACTTC
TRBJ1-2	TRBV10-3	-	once	CAISGAGFDGYTF	TGTGCCATCAGTGGGGCAGGGTTCGATGGCTACACCTTC
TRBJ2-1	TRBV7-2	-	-	CASNSRGGGEQFF	TGTGCCAGCAACTCGAGGGGGGGCGGTGAGCAGTTCTTC
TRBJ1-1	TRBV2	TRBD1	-	CASSVDRVNTEAFF	TGTGCCAGCAGTGTGGACAGGGTGAACACTGAAGCTTTCTTT
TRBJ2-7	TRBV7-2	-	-	CASSLTFLSSYEQYF	TGTGCCAGCAGCTTGACATTTCTTAGCTCCTACGAGCAGTACTTC
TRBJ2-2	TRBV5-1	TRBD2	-	CASSYLTPGLAGFTGELFF	TGCGCCAGCAGCTACCTTACCCCGGGACTAGCGGGATTCACCGGGGAGCTGTTTTTT